The rows below give T cell receptor beta chains drawn from one sample of a study of cytomegalovirus exposure and HLA in healthy donors. Using immunoSEQ multiplex PCR, the repertoire was profiled, and TCRdb retains in-frame clones only, with some absent. The sample holds 90,000 to 100,000 clones, approximately 83% seen once. Sequencing was carried out using PBMCs. All receptors derive from a man aged 50-59 years in good health and CMV-seronegative. Each CDR3 is given with its conserved first and last residue. Each record gives: J gene, D gene, clone size, V gene, CDR3 DNA, CDR3 protein. The D gene is left open where the match is weak. Clone size, where shown, is once, few, many, or a class for clones that have expanded.

J gene: TRBJ1-1
D gene: TRBD1
clone size: .
V gene: TRBV29-1
CDR3 DNA: TGCAGCGGGGGACAGGGGAACACTGAAGCTTTCTTT
CDR3 protein: CSGGQGNTEAFF

J gene: TRBJ2-7
D gene: TRBD1
clone size: .
V gene: TRBV7-9
CDR3 DNA: TGTGCCAGCAGCTCACCTTCCGGGACAGGGTTCTACGAGCAGTACTTC
CDR3 protein: CASSSPSGTGFYEQYF

J gene: TRBJ2-3
D gene: .
clone size: .
V gene: TRBV6-5
CDR3 DNA: TGTGCCAGCAGTTACAACAGCGGGAGCACAGATACGCAGTATTTT
CDR3 protein: CASSYNSGSTDTQYF

J gene: TRBJ1-1
D gene: .
clone size: .
V gene: TRBV7-3
CDR3 DNA: TGTGCCAGCAGCTTCGATCAAGCCAGGGGCGGCACTGAAGCTTTCTTT
CDR3 protein: CASSFDQARGGTEAFF

J gene: TRBJ2-7
D gene: TRBD2
clone size: .
V gene: TRBV5-1
CDR3 DNA: TGCGCCAGCAGCGTCGGGACTAGCGGACAAAGGGGCGAGCAGTACTTC
CDR3 protein: CASSVGTSGQRGEQYF

J gene: TRBJ2-1
D gene: .
clone size: medium-sized
V gene: TRBV6-5
CDR3 DNA: TGTGCCAGCAGTTACTCTTCGGGAATGGGCAATGAGCAGTTCTTC
CDR3 protein: CASSYSSGMGNEQFF

J gene: TRBJ2-7
D gene: TRBD1
clone size: .
V gene: TRBV6-5
CDR3 DNA: TGTGCCAGCAGCGAGACAGGGATCCCTTCCTACGAGCAGTACTTC
CDR3 protein: CASSETGIPSYEQYF

J gene: TRBJ2-1
D gene: .
clone size: .
V gene: TRBV18
CDR3 DNA: TGTGCCAGCTCACCGTCCTTAGTGGAGCAGTTCTTC
CDR3 protein: CASSPSLVEQFF

J gene: TRBJ2-1
D gene: TRBD2
clone size: .
V gene: TRBV11-2
CDR3 DNA: TGTGCCAGCAGCGAACAGGTTAGCGGGAGCAATGAGCAGTTCTTC
CDR3 protein: CASSEQVSGSNEQFF

J gene: TRBJ2-1
D gene: TRBD2
clone size: .
V gene: TRBV7-2
CDR3 DNA: TGTGCCAGCAGCATTAAGCGGGGGGGTGAGCAGTTCTTC
CDR3 protein: CASSIKRGGEQFF

J gene: TRBJ2-7
D gene: .
clone size: .
V gene: TRBV2
CDR3 DNA: TGTGCCAGCAGAATAGCGGTCGGCTCCTACGAGCAGTACTTC
CDR3 protein: CASRIAVGSYEQYF

J gene: TRBJ2-7
D gene: .
clone size: .
V gene: TRBV7-9
CDR3 DNA: TGTGCCAGCAGCTTAGGGGGAGACTACGAGCAGTACTTC
CDR3 protein: CASSLGGDYEQYF

J gene: TRBJ1-2
D gene: .
clone size: .
V gene: TRBV18
CDR3 DNA: TGTGCCAGCTCACCAAGTCTCGCAGGGCACGGCTACACCTTC
CDR3 protein: CASSPSLAGHGYTF

J gene: TRBJ1-1
D gene: .
clone size: .
V gene: TRBV10-2
CDR3 DNA: TGCGCCAGCAGAAAGGACAGACTGTTGGCTGAAGCTTTCTTT
CDR3 protein: CASRKDRLLAEAFF

J gene: TRBJ1-4
D gene: .
clone size: .
V gene: TRBV5-1
CDR3 DNA: TGCGCCAGCAGCCCGGAGACAGCAACTAATGAAAAACTGTTTTTT
CDR3 protein: CASSPETATNEKLFF

J gene: TRBJ1-2
D gene: .
clone size: .
V gene: TRBV6-5
CDR3 DNA: TGTGCCAGCAGTTACGTCGCGGGGGGCTTCTCATATGGCTACACCTTC
CDR3 protein: CASSYVAGGFSYGYTF

J gene: TRBJ2-7
D gene: .
clone size: few
V gene: TRBV11-1
CDR3 DNA: TGTGCCAGCAGCCCCCAAACCGTGACAGGTTACGAGCAGTACTTC
CDR3 protein: CASSPQTVTGYEQYF

J gene: TRBJ2-1
D gene: TRBD2
clone size: .
V gene: TRBV5-1
CDR3 DNA: TGCGCCAGCAGCTTGGTGACTAGCGTCAACAATGAGCAGTTCTTC
CDR3 protein: CASSLVTSVNNEQFF

J gene: TRBJ2-2
D gene: TRBD2
clone size: .
V gene: TRBV19
CDR3 DNA: TGTGCCAGTGACCGGGCTAGCGGGAGGATCCTTCCCGGGGAGCTGTTTTTT
CDR3 protein: CASDRASGRILPGELFF

J gene: TRBJ1-2
D gene: .
clone size: .
V gene: TRBV9
CDR3 DNA: TGTGCCAGCAGCGTAGGGCAGGGGAACCTCTATGGCTACACCTTC
CDR3 protein: CASSVGQGNLYGYTF

J gene: TRBJ2-5
D gene: .
clone size: .
V gene: TRBV19
CDR3 DNA: TGTGCCAGTAGGGATGACAGGACCCAAGAGACCCAGTACTTC
CDR3 protein: CASRDDRTQETQYF

J gene: TRBJ1-3
D gene: .
clone size: .
V gene: TRBV7-2
CDR3 DNA: TGTGCCAGCAGCCCGGTCTCTGGAAACACCATATATTTT
CDR3 protein: CASSPVSGNTIYF

J gene: TRBJ2-3
D gene: TRBD2
clone size: .
V gene: TRBV5-4
CDR3 DNA: TGTGCCAGCAGCCTTGTAGCGGGTACTAGCACAGATACGCAGTATTTT
CDR3 protein: CASSLVAGTSTDTQYF